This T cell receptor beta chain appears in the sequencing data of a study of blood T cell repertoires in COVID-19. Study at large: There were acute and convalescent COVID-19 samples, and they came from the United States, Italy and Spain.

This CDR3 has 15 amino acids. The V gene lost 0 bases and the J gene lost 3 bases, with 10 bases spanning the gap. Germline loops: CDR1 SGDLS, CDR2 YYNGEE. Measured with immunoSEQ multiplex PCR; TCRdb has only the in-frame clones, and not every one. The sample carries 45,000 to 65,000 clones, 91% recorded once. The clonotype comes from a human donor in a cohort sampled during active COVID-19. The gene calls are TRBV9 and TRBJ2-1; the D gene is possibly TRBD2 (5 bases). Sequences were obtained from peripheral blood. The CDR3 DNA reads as TGTGCCAGCAGCGTAGCTAGCTCCGGCTACAATGAGCAGTTCTTC. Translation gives CASSVASSGYNEQFF.